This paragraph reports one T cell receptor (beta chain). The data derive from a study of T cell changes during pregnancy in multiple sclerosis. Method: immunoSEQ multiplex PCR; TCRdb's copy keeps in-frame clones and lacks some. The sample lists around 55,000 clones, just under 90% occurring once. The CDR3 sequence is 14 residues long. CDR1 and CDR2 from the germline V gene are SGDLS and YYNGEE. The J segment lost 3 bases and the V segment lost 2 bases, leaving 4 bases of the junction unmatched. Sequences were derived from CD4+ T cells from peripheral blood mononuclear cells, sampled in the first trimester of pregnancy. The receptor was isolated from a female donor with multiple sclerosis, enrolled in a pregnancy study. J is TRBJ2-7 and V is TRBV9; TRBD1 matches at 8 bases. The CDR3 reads CASSVDRGGYEQYF. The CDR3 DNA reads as TGTGCCAGCAGCGTCGACAGGGGTGGCTACGAGCAGTACTTC.